Each of the 10 T cell receptor beta chains below was sequenced from the same sample in a study of blood T cell repertoires in COVID-19. Clones were read by immunoSEQ multiplex PCR, and TCRdb kept only the in-frame ones, dropping some. The repertoire includes some 200,000 clones, 87% of them detected once, and about 22% sits in the top ten. Sequenced: peripheral blood. The receptor set was obtained from a man aged 55 to 70 with active or convalescent COVID-19.

V is TRBV18 and J is TRBJ2-1; TRBD1 is a possible D gene (5 bases). Looked up from germline, CDR1 is KGHSH and CDR2 is LQKENI. The CDR3 consists of 17 residues. Trimming left V 3 bases short and J 4 bases short, with 19 bases between. The DNA of the CDR3 is TGTGCCAGCTCACCCCCGTTGAAAGGGGCTGTATACAATGAGCAGTTCTTC. It translates to CASSPPLKGAVYNEQFF. The whole variable domain, filled in from reference TRBV18 and TRBJ2-1, reads NAGVMQNPRHLVRRRGQEARLRCSPMKGHSHVYWYRQLPEEGLKFMVYLQKENIIDESGMPKERFSAEFPKEGPSILRIQQVVRGDSAAYFCASSPPLKGAVYNEQFFGPGTRLTVL.

The chain couples TRBV5-4 to TRBJ2-1; no clear D. Germline CDR1 and CDR2: SGHNT and YYREEE (reference sequence). V lost 1 base, J lost 0 bases, and 11 bases lay in between. The CDR3 covers 16 residues. The CDR3 nucleotides are TGTGCCAGCAGCTTGAGTGCGGTGAGCTCCTACAATGAGCAGTTCTTC. It specifies CASSLSAVSSYNEQFF.

The rearrangement joins TRBV2 to TRBJ1-4; 8 nucleotides agree with TRBD1. The CDR3 sequence is 13 residues long. The V segment lost 10 bases and the J segment 8 bases; nucleotides outside the gene matches: 9. The germline gives CDR1 SNHLY, CDR2 FYNNEI. The CDR3 sequence is CATGGQGLEKLFF. DNA for the CDR3: TGTGCCACCGGTGGACAGGGCTTGGAAAAACTGTTTTTT.

This chain connects TRBV5-1 to TRBJ2-5; D unclear. Trimming took 1 base from V and 4 from J, leaving 14 bases between them. CDR1 SGHRS and CDR2 YFSETQ come from the germline V gene. The CDR3 spans 15 residues. The CDR3 DNA sequence: TGCGCCAGCAGCTTGTTTTACGCCCCCGGAGAGACCCAGTACTTC. This translates into CASSLFYAPGETQYF.

The rearrangement links TRBV11-2 to TRBJ2-3; 7 positions match TRBD2. Germline V lookup: CDR1 SGHAT, CDR2 FQNNGV. The V and J ends lost 1 base and 3 bases, in that order; junction bases with no gene match: 7. The CDR3 loop spans 16 amino acids. CDR3: CASSLGGSGATDTQYF. In DNA, the CDR3 is TGTGCCAGCAGCTTAGGGGGGAGCGGGGCTACAGATACGCAGTATTTT.

The J gene is TRBJ2-7, the V gene TRBV7-2; D remains unclear. The germline CDR1 and CDR2 sequences are SGHTA and FQGNSA. There are 14 residues in the CDR3. V lost 5 bases and J 5 bases, leaving 16 bases between the germline ends. DNA for the CDR3: TGTGCCAGCAGCCTGTCACCCAGGTTAGACGAGCAGTACTTC. It specifies CASSLSPRLDEQYF.

This chain uses TRBV3-1 (or the pseudogene TRBV3-2) with TRBJ2-2; 10 nucleotides agree with TRBD1. V lost 1 base to trimming and J lost 6 bases; unmatched junction nucleotides: 5. The germline V gene encodes CDR1 LGHDT and CDR2 YNNKEL (reference sequence). This CDR3 has 16 amino acids. The CDR3 spells CASSQAGQGGSGELFF. The CDR3 DNA is TGTGCCAGCAGCCAAGCCGGACAGGGGGGTTCCGGGGAGCTGTTTTTT.

The rearrangement joins TRBV10-2 to TRBJ2-7; 7 nucleotides line up with TRBD2. Germline assignment: CDR1 WSHSY and CDR2 SAAADI. CDR3 length: 13 residues. V lost 2 bases to trimming and J lost 7 bases; unmatched junction nucleotides: 5. CDR3 sequence reads: CASSEMFSGEQYF. The CDR3, as DNA: TGCGCCAGCAGTGAGATGTTTAGCGGGGAGCAGTACTTC.

The chain couples TRBV29-1 to TRBJ1-4, with 8 bases lining up with TRBD1. Germline-derived CDR1 and CDR2 are SQVTM and ANQGSEA. The V segment lost 0 bases and the J segment 9 bases; nucleotides outside the gene matches: 6. This CDR3 region has 14 residues. The CDR3, as DNA: TGCAGCGTTGAAGAGGACAGGGCAGCAAAAAAACTGTTTTTT. Its protein product is CSVEEDRAAKKLFF.

V gene TRBV24-1 combines with J gene TRBJ2-1, with D possibly being TRBD2 (5 bases). Germline V lookup: CDR1 KGHDR, CDR2 SFDVKD. This CDR3 comprises 15 residues. V dropped 1 base and J dropped 7 bases, with 13 bases sitting between them. In DNA form, the CDR3 reads TGTGCCACCAGTGATTTAGAAGTTAGAGGGAATGAGCAGTTCTTC. It encodes CATSDLEVRGNEQFF.